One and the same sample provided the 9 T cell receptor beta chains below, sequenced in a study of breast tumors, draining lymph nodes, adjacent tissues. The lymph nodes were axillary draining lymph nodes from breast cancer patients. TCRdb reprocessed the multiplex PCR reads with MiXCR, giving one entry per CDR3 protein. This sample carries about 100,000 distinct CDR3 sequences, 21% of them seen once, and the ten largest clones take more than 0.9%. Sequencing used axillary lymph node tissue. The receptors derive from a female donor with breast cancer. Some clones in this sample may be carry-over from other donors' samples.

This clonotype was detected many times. CDR3 sequence (DNA): TGTGCCAGCAGCGTAGAGGGACAGGGGGCATCCAATGAGCAGTTCTTC. This encodes CASSVEGQGASNEQFF. The chain couples TRBV9 to TRBJ2-1, with 12 bases lining up with TRBD1. V gave up 0 bases and J gave up 6 bases; unmatched junction bases: 4. The germline CDR1 and CDR2 sequences are SGDLS and YYNGEE. The CDR3 has 16 residues. Complete variable domain (other parts from reference TRBV9 and TRBJ2-1): DSGVTQTPKHLITATGQRVTLRCSPRSGDLSVYWYQQSLDQGLQFLIQYYNGEERAKGNILERFSAQQFPDLHSELNLSSLELGDSALYFCASSVEGQGASNEQFFGPGTRLTVL.

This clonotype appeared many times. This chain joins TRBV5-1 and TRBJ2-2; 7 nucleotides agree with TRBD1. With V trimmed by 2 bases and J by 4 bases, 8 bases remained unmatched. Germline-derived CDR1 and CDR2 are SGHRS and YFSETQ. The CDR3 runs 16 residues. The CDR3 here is CASSLRTGTSTGELFF. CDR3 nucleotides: TGCGCCAGCAGCTTACGGACAGGAACGAGCACCGGGGAGCTGTTTTTT.

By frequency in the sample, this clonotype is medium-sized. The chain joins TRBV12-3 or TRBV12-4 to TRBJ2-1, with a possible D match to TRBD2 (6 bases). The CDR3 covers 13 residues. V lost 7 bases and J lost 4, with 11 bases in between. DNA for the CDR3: TGTGCCAGCAACGCCGGGACTTACAATGAGCAGTTCTTC. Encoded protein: CASNAGTYNEQFF.

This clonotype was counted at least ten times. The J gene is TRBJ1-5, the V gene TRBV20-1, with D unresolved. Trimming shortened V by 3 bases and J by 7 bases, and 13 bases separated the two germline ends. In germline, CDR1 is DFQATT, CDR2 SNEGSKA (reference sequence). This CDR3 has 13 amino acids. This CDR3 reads CSARSIGWQPQHF. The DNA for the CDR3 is TGCAGTGCTAGGTCGATCGGATGGCAGCCCCAGCATTTT.

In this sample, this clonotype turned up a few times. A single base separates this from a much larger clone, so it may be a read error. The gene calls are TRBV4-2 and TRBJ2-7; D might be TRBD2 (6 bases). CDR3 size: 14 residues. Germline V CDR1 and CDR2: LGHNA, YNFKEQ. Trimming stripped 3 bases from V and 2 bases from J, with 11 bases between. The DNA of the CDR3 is TGTGCCAGCAGCCAGCGGGACTCTACCTACGAGCAGTACTTC. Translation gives CASSQRDSTYEQYF.

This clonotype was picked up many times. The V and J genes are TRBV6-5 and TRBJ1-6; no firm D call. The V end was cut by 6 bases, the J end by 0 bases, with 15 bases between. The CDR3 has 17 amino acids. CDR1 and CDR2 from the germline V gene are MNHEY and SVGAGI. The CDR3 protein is CASSQGPMSSYNSPLHF. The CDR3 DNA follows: TGTGCCAGCAGCCAAGGACCGATGAGCTCCTATAATTCACCCCTCCACTTT.

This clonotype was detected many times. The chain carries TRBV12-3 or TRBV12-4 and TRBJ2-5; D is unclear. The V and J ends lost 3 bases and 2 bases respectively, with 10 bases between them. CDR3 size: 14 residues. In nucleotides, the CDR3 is TGTGCCAGCAGTTTGCGCAGGCAACAAGAGACCCAGTACTTC. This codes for CASSLRRQQETQYF.

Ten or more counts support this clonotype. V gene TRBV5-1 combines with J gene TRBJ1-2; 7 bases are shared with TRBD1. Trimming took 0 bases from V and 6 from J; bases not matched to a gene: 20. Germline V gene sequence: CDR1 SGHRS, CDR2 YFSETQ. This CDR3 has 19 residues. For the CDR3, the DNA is TGCGCCAGCAGCTTGGATGGGCGACAGGGCATTGGGGAAGGAAATGGCTACACCTTC. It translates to CASSLDGRQGIGEGNGYTF.

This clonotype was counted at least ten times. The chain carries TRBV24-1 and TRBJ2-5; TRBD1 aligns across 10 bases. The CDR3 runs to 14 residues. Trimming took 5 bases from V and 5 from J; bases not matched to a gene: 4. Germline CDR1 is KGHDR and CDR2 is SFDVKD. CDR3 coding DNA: TGTGCCACCAGTGTGGGACAGGGGTGGGAGACCCAGTACTTC. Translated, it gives CATSVGQGWETQYF.